This entry is about one TCR beta chain. The sample comes from a study of blood T cell repertoires in COVID-19. Study information: Sites in the United States, Italy and Spain provided acute and convalescent COVID-19 samples. T cells, B-cell-depleted T cells, or PBMCs supplied cDNA or gDNA.

CDR3 length: 15 residues. Trimming took off 4 bases at V and 0 bases at J, with 7 bases between the two ends. Germline CDR1 reads MDHEN; CDR2 reads SYDVKM. In the original processing: Quantification of nucleated cells was approximated via reference gene primer amplification. The method was immunoSEQ multiplex PCR; TCRdb's version includes in-frame clones alone and lacks a portion of them. V and J calls and clone size come straight from that table; D and trimming were deduced from the DNA. The sample shows about 81,000 clones, roughly 89% of them seen only once. This chain links TRBV28 with TRBJ2-6; the D gene is possibly TRBD2 (5 bases). Sequencing was carried out using peripheral blood. The origin of this receptor is a woman aged 80 or older with active COVID-19. The CDR3 reads CASSSGSSGANVLTF. CDR3 sequence (DNA): TGTGCCAGCAGTTCGGGATCCTCTGGGGCCAACGTCCTGACTTTC.